This is a list of T cell receptor beta chains from one sample in a study of CD8 T cells in Susac syndrome. TCRdb reprocessed the immunoSEQ multiplex PCR reads with MiXCR, giving one entry per CDR3 protein. The table has over 350,000 distinct CDR3 sequences, 85% to 90% seen once. The source material was CD8+ T cells from PBMCs. The origin of the receptors is a human donor with multiple sclerosis. CDR3s include the opening cysteine and the closing phenylalanine or tryptophan. The order of the fields is J gene, clone size, V gene, D gene, CDR3 protein, CDR3 DNA. A D gene is named only where the DNA matches it firmly. Size is stated for part of the rows, as once, few or many counts, or as a class when the clone is expanded.

>TRBJ1-1|.|TRBV6-5|.
CASSYGQHNTEAFF
TGTGCCAGCAGTTACGGACAGCATAACACTGAAGCTTTCTTT
>TRBJ2-1|.|TRBV12-3/TRBV12-4|.
CASLRGGNYNEQFF
TGTGCCAGCCTTAGGGGCGGGAATTACAATGAGCAGTTCTTC
>TRBJ2-1|.|TRBV6-1|TRBD2
CASSELAGGLYNEQFF
TGTGCCAGCAGTGAATTAGCGGGGGGCCTTTACAATGAGCAGTTCTTC
>TRBJ2-1|few|TRBV4-3|.
CASSQDWSDSYNEQFF
TGCGCCAGCAGCCAAGATTGGAGTGACTCCTACAATGAGCAGTTCTTC
>TRBJ1-5|.|TRBV19|.
CASSAHRDIGQPQHF
TGTGCCAGTAGTGCACACCGGGACATCGGTCAGCCCCAGCATTTT
>TRBJ2-7|.|TRBV12-5|.
CASGFSKEWDFIEQYF
TGTGCTAGTGGTTTCTCTAAGGAGTGGGACTTTATCGAGCAGTACTTC
>TRBJ2-7|.|TRBV11-2|.
CASSLEPSDFPYEQYF
TGTGCCAGCAGCTTAGAGCCTAGCGACTTTCCCTACGAGCAGTACTTC
>TRBJ1-1|.|TRBV14|.
CASSLGGQTEAFF
TGTGCCAGCAGCCTTGGGGGGCAGACTGAAGCTTTCTTT
>TRBJ2-7|.|TRBV27|TRBD1
CASSPTGSYYEQYF
TGTGCCAGCAGTCCGACAGGGAGTTACTACGAGCAGTACTTC
>TRBJ2-7|.|TRBV27|TRBD1
CASSPHITGASDEQYF
TGTGCCAGCAGTCCACATATTACAGGGGCGTCGGACGAGCAGTACTTC
>TRBJ2-7|once|TRBV2|.
CASSVGAEQYF
TGTGCCAGCAGTGTGGGGGCCGAGCAGTACTTC
>TRBJ2-1|.|TRBV3-1|TRBD2
CASSQGAGGSHEQFF
TGTGCCAGCAGCCAAGGGGCGGGAGGGTCCCATGAGCAGTTCTTC
>TRBJ1-2|.|TRBV27|.
CATRTWDNYGYTF
TGTGCCACCCGTACATGGGATAACTATGGCTACACCTTC
>TRBJ2-7|.|TRBV20-1|.
CSASSSASYEQYF
TGCAGTGCTAGTTCTAGCGCCTCCTACGAGCAGTACTTC
>TRBJ2-5|.|TRBV13|.
CASSFQGYRETQYF
TGTGCCAGCAGCTTCCAGGGATACCGAGAGACCCAGTACTTC
>TRBJ2-4|.|TRBV5-6|TRBD2
CASSLRVSSGRVVLYF
TGTGCCAGCAGCTTACGGGTTTCTAGCGGGAGGGTTGTTCTGTACTTC
>TRBJ2-1|.|TRBV19|.
CASTLDDSSYNEQFF
TGTGCCAGTACCCTAGACGATAGCTCCTACAATGAGCAGTTCTTC
>TRBJ2-7|few|TRBV10-1|TRBD1
CASSESAGQGSHEQYF
TGCGCCAGCAGTGAGTCTGCGGGACAGGGCTCCCACGAGCAGTACTTC
>TRBJ1-5|.|TRBV5-8|.
CASLRDPRLGNQPQHF
TGTGCCAGCCTCCGGGATCCAAGGTTGGGCAATCAGCCCCAGCATTTT
>TRBJ2-4|.|TRBV20-1|.
CSARDNTVPGIAKNIQYF
TGCAGTGCTAGAGATAATACGGTCCCAGGGATAGCCAAAAACATTCAGTACTTC
>TRBJ1-5|.|TRBV4-1|.
CASSQERTDSNQPQHF
TGCGCCAGCAGCCAAGAGAGGACGGATAGCAATCAGCCCCAGCATTTT
>TRBJ2-1|.|TRBV29-1|.
CSSIADNEQFF
TGCAGCAGCATAGCGGACAATGAGCAGTTCTTC
>TRBJ2-5|.|TRBV19|.
CASSRTPGDQETQYF
TGTGCCAGTAGTCGAACGCCTGGAGATCAAGAGACCCAGTACTTC
>TRBJ2-2|.|TRBV4-1|.
CASSQGDVTGELFF
TGCGCCAGCAGCCAAGGGGACGTAACCGGGGAGCTGTTTTTT
>TRBJ2-6|.|TRBV20-1|.
CSASGRAVGANVLTF
TGCAGTGCTAGCGGCAGGGCGGTTGGGGCCAACGTCCTGACTTTC
>TRBJ2-2|.|TRBV21-1|.
CSGASGANTGELFF
TGCTCGGGGGCTAGCGGGGCGAACACCGGGGAGCTGTTTTTT
>TRBJ2-1|.|TRBV6-5|.
CASSYGLDEQFF
TGTGCCAGCAGTTACGGGCTGGATGAGCAGTTCTTC
>TRBJ1-2|.|TRBV29-1|TRBD1
CSVWDSSYGYTF
TGCAGCGTATGGGACAGCAGCTATGGCTACACCTTC
>TRBJ1-2|few|TRBV12-3/TRBV12-4|.
CASSPTGSYGYTF
TGTGCCAGCAGTCCCACAGGGTCCTATGGCTACACCTTC
>TRBJ2-3|.|TRBV5-4|.
CASKWAMGTDTQYF
TGTGCCTCTAAGTGGGCCATGGGCACAGATACGCAGTATTTT
>TRBJ2-7|once|TRBV6-5|.
CASNDRNGDYEQYF
TGTGCCAGCAACGACAGGAACGGAGACTACGAGCAGTACTTC
>TRBJ2-1|.|TRBV19|.
CASSLQGPASYNEQFF
TGTGCCAGTAGTCTACAGGGACCCGCCTCCTACAATGAGCAGTTCTTC
>TRBJ1-4|.|TRBV6-5|.
CASRASGPNEKLFF
TGTGCCAGCAGAGCCTCCGGGCCTAATGAAAAACTGTTTTTT
>TRBJ2-5|.|TRBV4-1|.
CASSRSHPGDQETQYF
TGCGCCAGCAGCCGCTCACACCCAGGCGATCAAGAGACCCAGTACTTC
>TRBJ1-2|.|TRBV6-1|.
CASSEAEGGGYTF
TGTGCCAGCAGTGAAGCAGAGGGTGGGGGCTACACCTTC
>TRBJ1-2|.|TRBV7-9|TRBD1
CASSSWTGAFYGYTF
TGTGCCAGCAGCTCCTGGACAGGGGCTTTCTATGGCTACACCTTC
>TRBJ2-1|.|TRBV27|.
CASKGVSNEQFF
TGTGCCAGCAAGGGAGTATCCAATGAGCAGTTCTTC